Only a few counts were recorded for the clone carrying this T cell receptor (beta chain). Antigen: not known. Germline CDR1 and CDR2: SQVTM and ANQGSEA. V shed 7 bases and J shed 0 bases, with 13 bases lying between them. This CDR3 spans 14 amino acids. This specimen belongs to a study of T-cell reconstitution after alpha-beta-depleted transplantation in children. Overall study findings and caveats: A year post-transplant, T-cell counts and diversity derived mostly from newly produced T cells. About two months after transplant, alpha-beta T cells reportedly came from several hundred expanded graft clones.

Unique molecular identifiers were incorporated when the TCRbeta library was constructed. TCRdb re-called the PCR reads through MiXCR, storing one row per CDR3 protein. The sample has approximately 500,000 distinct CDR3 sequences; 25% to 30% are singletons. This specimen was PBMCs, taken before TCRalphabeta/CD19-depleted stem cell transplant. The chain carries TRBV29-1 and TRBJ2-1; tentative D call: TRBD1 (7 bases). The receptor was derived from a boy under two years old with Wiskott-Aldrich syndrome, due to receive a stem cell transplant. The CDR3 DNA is TGCAGCGGCGGAGGGACAGCCTCCTACAATGAGCAGTTCTTC. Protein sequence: CSGGGTASYNEQFF.